A selection of T cell receptor beta chains follows, all from one sample in a study of lymphopenia after photon versus proton radiotherapy. Sequencing used immunoSEQ multiplex PCR; TCRdb keeps in-frame clones, though not all of them. The sample contains tens of thousands of clones, over 75% of which appear only once. The sample here was peripheral blood, taken from a patient treated with proton-based radiotherapy. The receptors come from a woman aged 70-85 years with pancreatic cancer. CDR3s include the opening cysteine and the closing phenylalanine or tryptophan. A D gene is named only where the DNA matches it firmly. Rows may omit the clone size; those that give it use once, few, many or a size class.

len	abundance	v_gene	d_gene	j_gene	CDR3nt	CDR3aa
20	-	TRBV21-1	-	TRBJ2-7	TGTGCCAGCAGAAGGGTCCGACTAGCGGGAGAGGAGCCGGCAAACCACGAGCAGTACTTC	CASRRVRLAGEEPANHEQYF
18	-	TRBV10-1	-	TRBJ2-7	TGCGCCAGCAGTGAGTCAAGAGTTTGGCTAGCATACCACTACGAGCAGTACTTC	CASSESRVWLAYHYEQYF
14	-	TRBV18	-	TRBJ2-7	TGTGCCAGCTCACCCCCAGGGTTTTCGGGCGAGCAGTACTTC	CASSPPGFSGEQYF
19	-	TRBV7-9	TRBD2	TRBJ2-3	TGTGCCAGCAGCTTACCCTTCGGGACTAGCGGGAGGGTTGGAGATACGCAGTATTTT	CASSLPFGTSGRVGDTQYF
16	-	TRBV7-2	-	TRBJ1-2	TGTGCCAGCAGCTTAGGGGGAATCCCCGCTGGGAATGGCTACACCTTC	CASSLGGIPAGNGYTF
17	-	TRBV29-1	TRBD1	TRBJ2-1	TGCAGCGTTGAAGTCAACAGGGGAGATAGGTACGACGATGAGCAGTTCTTC	CSVEVNRGDRYDDEQFF
16	few	TRBV6-9	-	TRBJ1-2	TGTGCCAGCAGTTTCCCGGACAACTCCTTAAACTATGGCTACACCTTC	CASSFPDNSLNYGYTF
12	-	TRBV6-6	-	TRBJ1-2	TGTGCCAGCAGCGGCAGCAACTATGGCTACACCTTC	CASSGSNYGYTF
15	-	TRBV15	TRBD1	TRBJ2-2	TGTGCCACCAGCACCTGGACAGGGGGGACCGGGGAGCTGTTTTTT	CATSTWTGGTGELFF
17	-	TRBV7-3	-	TRBJ2-7	TGTGCCAGCAGCTTGAGGGGCGGACCCAAAGGTTCCTACGAGCAGTACTTC	CASSLRGGPKGSYEQYF
15	-	TRBV28	-	TRBJ1-3	TGTGCCAGCAGTTCCCCGACAGTCTCTGGAAACACCATATATTTT	CASSSPTVSGNTIYF
15	-	TRBV27	-	TRBJ2-1	TGTGCCAGCAGTTTTATGGGACTGGGGGTCAATGAGCAGTTCTTC	CASSFMGLGVNEQFF
14	-	TRBV30	-	TRBJ2-7	TGTGCCTGGAGTGGATGGGCAGGGGAGGGCGAGCAGTACTTC	CAWSGWAGEGEQYF
13	-	TRBV7-3	-	TRBJ2-1	TGTGCCAGCAGCTTAAATCCGGCCAATGAGCAGTTCTTC	CASSLNPANEQFF
15	-	TRBV7-3	-	TRBJ2-3	TGTGCCAGCAGCTTAACGTTCACAGCAACAGATACGCAGTATTTT	CASSLTFTATDTQYF
14	-	TRBV10-3	TRBD2	TRBJ2-2	TGTGCCATCGGCCTACCGGGAGGCACCGGGGAGCTGTTTTTT	CAIGLPGGTGELFF
16	-	TRBV18	-	TRBJ2-3	TGTGCCAGCTCACCACCTCTCCGGCAAAGCACAGATACGCAGTATTTT	CASSPPLRQSTDTQYF
19	-	TRBV9	-	TRBJ2-5	TGTGCCAGCAGCGTAGGCCCTGGGCAGGCCCACACTCTCCAAGAGACCCAGTACTTC	CASSVGPGQAHTLQETQYF
17	-	TRBV15	TRBD2	TRBJ2-3	TGTGCCACCAGCAGAGATAAAGCCGCGGGAGTTGCAGATACGCAGTATTTT	CATSRDKAAGVADTQYF
14	-	TRBV30	-	TRBJ1-5	TGTGCCTGGAGTGCAGGGACGGTCAATCAGCCCCAGCATTTT	CAWSAGTVNQPQHF
14	-	TRBV5-1	-	TRBJ2-7	TGCGCCAGCAGCCGGAGTGAAGGAGGCTACGAGCAGTACTTC	CASSRSEGGYEQYF
13	-	TRBV5-1	-	TRBJ2-1	TGCGCCAGTGCGGCCCCCCCGAACAATGAGCAGTTCTTC	CASAAPPNNEQFF
15	-	TRBV6-1	TRBD1	TRBJ1-2	TGTGCCAGCAGTACGCGGCTACAGGGGGACTATGGCTACACCTTC	CASSTRLQGDYGYTF
12	-	TRBV28	-	TRBJ1-5	TGTGCCAGCAGTTTTAGGGTTCAGCCCCAGCATTTT	CASSFRVQPQHF
19	few	TRBV4-2	TRBD1	TRBJ1-4	TGTGCCAGCAGCCAAGATAAGGGGGACAGGGCTACAACTAATGAAAAACTGTTTTTT	CASSQDKGDRATTNEKLFF
14	-	TRBV28	TRBD1	TRBJ1-2	TGTGCCAGCAGTTCCCCCGGACAGGGGGTCGGCTACACCTTC	CASSSPGQGVGYTF
13	-	TRBV29-1	-	TRBJ2-7	TGCAGCGTTGGTCAGCGGGCCTTGAACGAGCAGTACTTC	CSVGQRALNEQYF
15	-	TRBV5-1	-	TRBJ2-3	TGCGCCAGCAGCTTGGGAGGTTTAGGCACAGATACGCAGTATTTT	CASSLGGLGTDTQYF
16	-	TRBV7-2	TRBD1	TRBJ1-2	TGTGCCAGCAGCTCGTCACCAACGACAGGGGTGGAAGGCTACACCTTC	CASSSSPTTGVEGYTF
15	-	TRBV29-1	TRBD2	TRBJ2-1	TGCAGCGTCGGAACTAGCGGGAGTATCATAGGGGAGCAGTTCTTC	CSVGTSGSIIGEQFF
15	-	TRBV6-1	-	TRBJ2-7	TGTGCCAGCAGTGGAAATGGAGCGAAAGCCTACGAGCAGTACTTC	CASSGNGAKAYEQYF
14	few	TRBV9	-	TRBJ1-1	TGTGCCAGCAGCCGCCGACCGGAGAACACTGAAGCTTTCTTT	CASSRRPENTEAFF